This T cell receptor beta chain was recorded in a study of T cells in women clearing cervical HPV infection. This CDR3 spans 15 amino acids. Germline V gene lookup returns CDR1 SGHAT and CDR2 FQNNGV. V lost 2 bases to trimming and J lost 0 bases, with 11 bases between them. Concerning this clone itself: Its antigen is as yet unknown. The CDR3 end lies 3 residues beyond the end of the read and is filled in from the germline J gene.

Study-wide findings and caveats: Cases and controls were distinguished at AUC around 0.87 by richness and V genes.

Sequencing was performed with immunoSEQ multiplex PCR; in TCRdb, only in-frame clones are kept and a portion is missing. The sample table includes tens of thousands of clones. The chain has TRBV11-2 and TRBJ2-7; unclear D gene. This receptor was obtained from a woman between 18 and 75 years old with a cervical HPV16 infection that either progressed to CIN3+ or cleared (not recorded which). The specimen was blood buffy coat. The chain's CDR3 is CASSLSNYLSYEQYF. The DNA read from the CDR3 is TGTGCCAGCAGCTTAAGCAACTACCTCTCCTACGAG.